One sample yielded the 24 T cell receptor beta chains listed below, sequenced in a study of T cells in Graves' hyperthyroidism and ophthalmopathy. RNA transcripts were the template for amplifying TCR beta CDR3 regions. A set of HTBI primers served as the primers for a first-round RT-PCR of the TCR CDR3. TCRdb re-called the multiplex PCR reads through MiXCR, storing one row per CDR3 protein. The table lists 650,000 to 850,000 distinct CDR3 sequences, approximately 18% of them singletons. The sequenced material came from blood. These receptor sequences come from a woman between 45 and 65 years old with Graves' hyperthyroidism that later progressed to Graves' ophthalmopathy.

This clonotype was observed a few times. This chain connects TRBV19 to TRBJ1-1; D possibly corresponds to TRBD1 (6 bases). This CDR3 spans 14 amino acids. V was cut by 5 bases and J by 5 bases, with 15 bases left in between. Germline CDR1 and CDR2: LNHDA and SQIVND (reference sequence). The CDR3 is CASSSQGKLTEAFF. The DNA of the CDR3 is TGTGCCAGTAGTTCCCAGGGGAAATTGACTGAAGCTTTCTTT.

The chain links TRBV19 to TRBJ1-4; a weak D match, TRBD1 (6 bases). The CDR3 has 12 residues. The germline V and J ends were trimmed by 7 bases and 4 bases, with 7 bases remaining between them. In germline, CDR1 is LNHDA, CDR2 SQIVND (reference sequence). CDR3 in DNA: TGTGCCAGTACCAGGGGTAATGAAAAACTGTTTTTT. This sequence encodes CASTRGNEKLFF.

This clonotype was seen ten or more times. The gene calls are TRBV18 and TRBJ2-7; 7 bases fit TRBD1. The CDR3 runs 14 residues. Germline trimming cut 5 bases from V and 3 bases from J; bases unmatched to any gene: 7. Germline CDR1 reads KGHSH; CDR2 reads LQKENI. The CDR3 reads CASSDTGTVYEQYF. The CDR3 DNA reads as TGTGCCAGCTCAGATACCGGGACAGTCTACGAGCAGTACTTC.

This clonotype was recorded at least ten times. The chain uses TRBV6-6 and TRBJ2-7; weak D call: TRBD2 (5 bases). The CDR3 contains 17 residues. Between the trimmed V and J ends, which lost 0 bases and 6 bases, there was a span of 21 bases. Germline V gene lookup returns CDR1 MNHNY and CDR2 SVGAGI (reference sequence). The DNA for the CDR3 is TGTGCCAGCAGTTACTCTTGGCCGGGGATGGGTTCGAGCGAGCAGTACTTC. This translates into CASSYSWPGMGSSEQYF.

The J gene is TRBJ2-3, the V gene TRBV19; 8 positions agree with TRBD2. The CDR3 extends over 15 amino acids. The J segment lost 6 bases and the V segment lost 7 bases, leaving 12 bases of the junction unmatched. CDR1 is LNHDA and CDR2 is SQIVND in the germline V gene (reference sequence). The CDR3 region is CASKKRGLRMDTQYF. For the CDR3, the DNA is TGTGCCAGTAAGAAGCGGGGGCTCCGGATGGATACGCAGTATTTT. Full variable domain (outside the CDR3, taken from reference TRBV19 and TRBJ2-3): DGGITQSPKYLFRKEGQNVTLSCEQNLNHDAMYWYRQDPGQGLRLIYYSQIVNDFQKGDIAEGYSVSREKKESFPLTVTSAQKNPTAFYLCASKKRGLRMDTQYFGPGTRLTVL.

The sample holds a few counts of this clonotype. This chain joins TRBV4-1 and TRBJ2-6, with D tentatively TRBD1 (5 bases). The V and J ends lost 0 bases and 4 bases respectively, with 10 bases between them. The CDR3 is 16 amino acids. Germline V CDR1 and CDR2: MGHRA, YSYEKL. In nucleotides, the CDR3 is TGCGCCAGCAGCCAAGATAAGACAGCCGGGGCCAACGTCCTGACTTTC. Translation: CASSQDKTAGANVLTF.

This clonotype was detected ten times or more. V is TRBV7-9 and J is TRBJ1-2; unclear D gene. The CDR3 spans 10 residues. Germline V gene data show CDR1 as SEHNR and CDR2 as FQNEAQ (reference sequence). Trimming removed 5 bases at V and 8 bases at J, with 6 bases between. CDR3 amino acids: CASSPLGYTF. The CDR3 nucleotides are TGTGCCAGCAGCCCCCTCGGCTACACCTTC.

This clonotype has a handful of counts. The chain combines TRBV19 with TRBJ2-1, with D perhaps matching TRBD2 (7 bases). V lost 5 bases, J lost 10 bases, and 18 bases lay in between. The V gene's germline CDR1 is LNHDA and CDR2 SQIVND (reference sequence). This CDR3 has 14 amino acids. This CDR3 is CASSLTGAGGEQFF. The CDR3 DNA follows: TGTGCCAGTAGTTTGACAGGAGCCGGGGGGGAGCAGTTCTTC.

This clonotype came up many times. CDR3 amino acids: CASSPGQFYEQYF. CDR3 coding DNA: TGTGCCAGCAGCCCGGGACAGTTTTACGAGCAGTACTTC. The rearrangement links TRBV7-9 to TRBJ2-7, with 7 bases fitting TRBD1. J gave up 4 bases and V 5 bases, and 5 bases lay outside the gene matches. In germline, CDR1 is SEHNR, CDR2 FQNEAQ (reference sequence). This CDR3 region has 13 residues. Drawing the rest from reference TRBV7-9 and TRBJ2-7, the complete variable domain is DTGVSQNPRHKITKRGQNVTFRCDPISEHNRLYWYRQTLGQGPEFLTYFQNEAQLEKSRLLSDRFSAERPKGSFSTLEIQRTEQGDSAMYLCASSPGQFYEQYFGPGTRLTVT.

Here the CDR3 reads CASSWGAYNSPLHF. For the CDR3, the DNA is TGTGCCAGCAGTTGGGGGGCATACAATTCACCCCTCCACTTT. The chain recombines TRBV11-2 with TRBJ1-6, with a tentative D call TRBD1 (6 bases). Germline CDR1 is SGHAT and CDR2 is FQNNGV. The CDR3 consists of 14 residues. Trimming took 6 bases from V and 7 from J, leaving 13 bases between them.

The sample holds many counts of this clonotype. The V and J genes are TRBV18 and TRBJ1-2; D remains ambiguous. Germline CDR1 is KGHSH and CDR2 is LQKENI. The V and J ends lost 6 bases and 8 bases respectively, with 19 bases between them. The CDR3 is 14 residues long. The CDR3 coding sequence is TGTGCCAGCTCGACCGATAGGACCGATTACGGCTACACCTTC. Translating gives CASSTDRTDYGYTF.

This clonotype has ten or more counts. The DNA of the CDR3 is TGTGCCTGGAGCCTCCGGGACAGGGTGGACTACGAGCAGTACTTC. Translated: CAWSLRDRVDYEQYF. The chain carries TRBV30 and TRBJ2-7, with 9 bases that match TRBD1. There are 15 residues in the CDR3. Germline lookup yields CDR1 GTSNPN and CDR2 SVGIG (reference sequence). With 3 bases clipped from V and 3 bases from J, the junction kept 9 bases outside the gene matches.

The genes are TRBV6-1 and TRBJ1-6, with 8 nucleotides matching TRBD1. The CDR3 sequence is 16 residues long. V lost 6 bases to trimming and J lost 4 bases; unmatched junction nucleotides: 8. Germline assignment: CDR1 MNHNS and CDR2 SASEGT. The CDR3 DNA follows: TGTGCCAGCAGGCGACAGGGGCCTTCTTATAATTCACCCCTCCACTTT. This gives the protein CASRRQGPSYNSPLHF.

As for this clonotype: Being one base from a much bigger clone, this may be a read error. V and J are TRBV18 and TRBJ2-5; TRBD1 is a possible D gene (5 bases). CDR1 is KGHSH, CDR2 LQKENI, per germline. With 5 bases removed from V and 5 bases from J, the gap between germline ends came to 15 bases. The CDR3 has 14 residues. CDR3 sequence: CASSSLPPGETQYF. CDR3 coding DNA: TGTGCCAGCTCATCACTCCCGCCAGGGGAGACCCAGTACTTC.

The sample holds a few counts of this clonotype. This sequence joins TRBV10-3 and TRBJ1-3, with D unclear. V was trimmed by 7 bases and J by 0 bases, leaving 19 bases between them. The CDR3 totals 17 residues. CDR1 is ENHRY, CDR2 SYGVKD, per germline. The CDR3 protein is CAITPDGDTSSGNTIYF. CDR3 coding DNA: TGTGCCATCACCCCGGACGGAGATACAAGCTCTGGAAACACCATATATTTT.

This clonotype was seen at least ten times. The rearrangement joins TRBV3-1 to TRBJ1-1, with TRBD1 matching over 7 bases. This CDR3 region has 16 residues. V trimming: 0 bases; J trimming: 0 bases; junction bases outside the gene matches: 4. Germline CDR1 reads LGHDT; CDR2 reads YNNKEL (reference sequence). CDR3 sequence: CASSQDRGHMNTEAFF. CDR3 sequence (DNA): TGTGCCAGCAGCCAAGATAGGGGGCACATGAACACTGAAGCTTTCTTT.

The table lists this clonotype with many counts. The J gene is TRBJ1-1, the V gene TRBV2, with D unclear. Trimming left V 8 bases short and J 4 bases short, with 14 bases between. Germline CDR1 and CDR2: SNHLY and FYNNEI. The CDR3 runs 13 residues. CDR3 DNA sequence: TGTGCCAGCGGCCCCCTCCTGGGCACTGAAGCTTTCTTT. Its protein is CASGPLLGTEAFF.

V usage is TRBV7-2 and J usage is TRBJ2-7; 8 bases line up with TRBD1. V lost 1 base to trimming and J lost 4 bases; unmatched junction nucleotides: 9. This CDR3 has 16 residues. Per germline, CDR1 SGHTA and CDR2 FQGNSA. This CDR3 reads CASSLGHGQGGYEQYF. Here the CDR3 DNA reads TGTGCCAGCAGCTTAGGCCATGGACAGGGCGGGTACGAGCAGTACTTC.

As for this clonotype: A much bigger clone sits one base away, suggesting this may be a read error. The chain joins TRBV9 to TRBJ2-7, with 8 nucleotides matching TRBD1. CDR3 length: 14 residues. The V and J ends lost 4 bases and 3 bases, in that order; junction bases with no gene match: 6. Germline loops: CDR1 SGDLS, CDR2 YYNGEE. As DNA, the CDR3 is TGTGCCAGCAGCCCGGGGACAGGTTTCTACGAGCAGTACTTC. It translates to CASSPGTGFYEQYF.

This clonotype has just a few counts. The J gene is TRBJ2-7, the V gene TRBV4-1; D might be TRBD2 (6 bases). V was clipped by 4 bases and J by 0 bases, with 13 bases between them. CDR1 and CDR2 (germline): MGHRA, YSYEKL. The CDR3 runs 15 residues. The CDR3 protein is CASSREDPSSYEQYF. For the CDR3, the DNA is TGCGCCAGCAGCCGGGAGGACCCGAGCTCCTACGAGCAGTACTTC.

This clonotype has a handful of counts. The rearrangement links TRBV30 to TRBJ1-2, with D uncertain. Trimming pared 0 bases from V and 4 bases from J, leaving 3 bases between. Germline CDR1 GTSNPN, CDR2 SVGIG (reference sequence). The CDR3 is 11 residues long. The CDR3 is CAWSVIYGYTF. In nucleotides, the CDR3 is TGTGCCTGGAGTGTGATCTATGGCTACACCTTC.

This clonotype was found many times. CDR3 region: CASSARTGRGFGYTF. The CDR3 nucleotides are TGTGCCAGCAGCGCAAGGACAGGGAGGGGCTTTGGCTACACCTTC. The chain carries TRBV11-2 and TRBJ1-2; 8 bases line up with TRBD1. The junction had 12 bases not matched to a gene; V was cut back by 5 bases and J by 7 bases. The CDR3 has 15 residues. Germline V CDR1 and CDR2: SGHAT, FQNNGV.

The chain has TRBV7-9 and TRBJ1-4; D is uncertain. The germline V gene encodes CDR1 SEHNR and CDR2 FQNEAQ (reference sequence). The CDR3 runs 15 residues. The germline V and J ends were trimmed by 5 bases and 4 bases, with 14 bases remaining between them. The CDR3 protein is CASSPPGSVNEKLFF. CDR3 nucleotides: TGTGCCAGCAGCCCCCCGGGCAGCGTTAATGAAAAACTGTTTTTT.

The rearrangement joins TRBV6-5 to TRBJ1-1, with TRBD1 matching 8 bases. The CDR3 is made up of 16 amino acids. The V and J ends lost 3 bases and 1 base, in that order; junction bases with no gene match: 7. Germline CDR1 is MNHEY and CDR2 is SVGAGI. Written as DNA, the CDR3 is TGTGCCAGCAGTTATACAGGGGGGCTTTGGAACACTGAAGCTTTCTTT. Amino acids: CASSYTGGLWNTEAFF.